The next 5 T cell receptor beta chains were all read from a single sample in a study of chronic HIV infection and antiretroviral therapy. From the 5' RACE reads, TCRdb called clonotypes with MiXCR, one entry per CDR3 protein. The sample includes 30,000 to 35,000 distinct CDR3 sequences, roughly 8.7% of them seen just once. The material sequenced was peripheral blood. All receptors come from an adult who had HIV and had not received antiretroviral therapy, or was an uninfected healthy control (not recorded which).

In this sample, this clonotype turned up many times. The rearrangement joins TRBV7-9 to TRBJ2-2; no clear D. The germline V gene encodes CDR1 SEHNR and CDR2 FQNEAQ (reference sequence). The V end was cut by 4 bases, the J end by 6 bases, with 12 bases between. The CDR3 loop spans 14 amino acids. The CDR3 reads CASSSEKAAGELFF. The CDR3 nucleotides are TGTGCCAGCAGCTCGGAGAAGGCAGCCGGGGAGCTGTTTTTT.

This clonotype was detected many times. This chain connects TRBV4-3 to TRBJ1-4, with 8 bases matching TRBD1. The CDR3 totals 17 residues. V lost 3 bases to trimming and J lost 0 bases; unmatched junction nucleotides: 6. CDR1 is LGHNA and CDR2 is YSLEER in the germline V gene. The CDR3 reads CASSQDRERATNEKLFF. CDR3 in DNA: TGCGCCAGCAGCCAGGACAGGGAAAGGGCAACTAATGAAAAACTGTTTTTT.

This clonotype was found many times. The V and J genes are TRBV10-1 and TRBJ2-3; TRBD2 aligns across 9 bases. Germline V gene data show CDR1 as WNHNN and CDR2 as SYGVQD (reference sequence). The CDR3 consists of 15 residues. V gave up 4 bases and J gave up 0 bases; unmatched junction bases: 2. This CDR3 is CASSGLADSTDTQYF. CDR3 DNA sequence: TGCGCCAGCAGTGGACTAGCGGATAGCACAGATACGCAGTATTTT.

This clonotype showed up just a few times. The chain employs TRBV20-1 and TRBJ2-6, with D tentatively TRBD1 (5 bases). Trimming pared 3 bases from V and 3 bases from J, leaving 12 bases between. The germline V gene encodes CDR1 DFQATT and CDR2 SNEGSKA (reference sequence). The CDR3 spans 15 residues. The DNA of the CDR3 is TGCAGTGCTAGTAGGGGTGGTAGTGGGGCCAACGTCCTGACTTTC. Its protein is CSASRGGSGANVLTF.

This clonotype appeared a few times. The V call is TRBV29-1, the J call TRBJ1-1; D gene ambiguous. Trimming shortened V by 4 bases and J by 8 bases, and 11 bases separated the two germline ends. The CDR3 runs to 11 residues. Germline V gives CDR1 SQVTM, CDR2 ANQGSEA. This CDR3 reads CSVVGAGEAFF. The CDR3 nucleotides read TGCAGCGTTGTTGGTGCCGGAGAAGCTTTCTTT. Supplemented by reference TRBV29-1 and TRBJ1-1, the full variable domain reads SAVISQKPSRDICQRGTSLTIQCQVDSQVTMMFWYRQQPGQSLTLIATANQGSEATYESGFVIDKFPISRPNLTFSTLTVSNMSPEDSSIYLCSVVGAGEAFFGQGTRLTVV.